One sample yielded the 7 T cell receptor beta chains listed below, sequenced in a study of T-cell reconstitution after alpha-beta-depleted transplantation in children listed by TCRdb under 2016. The sample's treatment or condition label, decoded: allogeneic hematopoietic cell transplantation with graft depleted of TCRalphabeta T cells and CD19 B cells. Library method: PCR. Sequencing was performed on an Illumina HiSeq 2500. Molecular barcoding was employed in the preparation of TCR libraries, with unique molecular identifiers being used to normalize TCRbeta repertoire quantification. TCRdb handled the public reads itself, with Q25 trimming in fastp and clone calling in MiXCR, and kept productive beta chains. Every entry covers one CDR3 protein and lists the most common genes and DNA from its rows. The sample table contains 900,000 or so distinct CDR3 sequences; only one count was recorded for under 20% of them. The ten biggest clones cover around 4.5% of the sample.

The source material was PBMCs, mostly from graft donor cells, sampled 360 days after TCRalphabeta/CD19-depleted stem cell transplant. These receptors all come from a male patient younger than 18 who had a stem cell transplant for acute lymphoblastic leukemia, so the T cells may come from the graft donor.

This clonotype occurred many times. CDR3 protein: CASSYGAGELFF. The CDR3 DNA follows: TGTGCCAGCAGTTACGGGGCCGGGGAGCTGTTTTTT. The chain is built from TRBV6-6 and TRBJ2-2; no firm D call. The CDR3 loop spans 12 amino acids. The V gene lost 2 bases and the J gene lost 6 bases, with 4 bases spanning the gap. Germline CDR1 is MNHNY and CDR2 is SVGAGI (reference sequence).

This clonotype was counted ten times or more. V and J are TRBV21-1 and TRBJ2-5; no check of the table's D call, TRBD1, against the DNA was made. TRBV21-1 is given as a pseudogene. The CDR3 sequence is 15 residues long. Written as DNA, the CDR3 is TGTGCCAGCAGCACCAGGGAACTGAAGCCGGAGACCCAGTACTTC. The encoded protein is CASSTRELKPETQYF.

CDR3 nucleotide sequence: TGTGCCAGCAGCCCCAGGGGTGCGAGCAATCAGCCCCAGCATTTT. Residues: CASSPRGASNQPQHF. The chain employs TRBV7-9 and TRBJ1-5, with D tentatively TRBD1 (6 bases). The germline CDR1 and CDR2 sequences are SEHNR and FQNEAQ (reference sequence). The CDR3 extends over 15 amino acids. The V and J ends lost 5 bases and 1 base respectively, with 12 bases between them.

The rearrangement joins TRBV12-3 or TRBV12-4 to TRBJ2-1; 11 bases are a match to TRBD2. J was trimmed by 3 bases and V by 4 bases; bases with no gene match: 5. The CDR3 runs to 16 residues. This CDR3 is CASSSPGLADYNEQFF. CDR3 DNA sequence: TGTGCCAGCAGTTCACCGGGACTAGCGGACTACAATGAGCAGTTCTTC.

This clonotype was seen repeatedly, ten times or more. The V gene is TRBV12-3 or TRBV12-4, the J gene TRBJ2-1; tentatively, D is TRBD2 (5 bases). With 6 bases removed from V and 4 bases from J, the gap between germline ends came to 16 bases. The CDR3 runs to 15 residues. The CDR3 bases are TGTGCCAGCAGCTTTGGGATAAGCGGATACAATGAGCAGTTCTTC. Translating gives CASSFGISGYNEQFF.

The genes are TRBV18 and TRBJ2-3; D not resolved. Trimming took 6 bases from V and 1 from J, leaving 17 bases between them. CDR1 and CDR2 from the germline V gene are KGHSH and LQKENI. This CDR3 contains 16 residues. The chain's CDR3 is CASSSSRTSGTDTQYF. In DNA, the CDR3 is TGTGCCAGCTCGTCAAGTAGAACCTCGGGCACAGATACGCAGTATTTT.

This clonotype was observed at least ten times. The rearrangement joins TRBV5-1 to TRBJ2-1; maybe TRBD1 (6 bases). In germline, CDR1 is SGHRS, CDR2 YFSETQ. This CDR3 spans 14 amino acids. Trimming left V 4 bases short and J 4 bases short, with 12 bases between. The DNA of the CDR3 is TGCGCCAGCAGCAAAGGGACACCTTACAATGAGCAGTTCTTC. Translation: CASSKGTPYNEQFF.